The 16 T cell receptor beta chains below were found in one sample sequenced in a study of neoadjuvant anti-PD-1 for oral cavity cancer. Clones were read by immunoSEQ multiplex PCR, and TCRdb kept only the in-frame ones, dropping some. The sample records some 66,000 clones, about four fifths being singletons. Sequencing was performed on PBMCs, taken before nivolumab (anti-PD-1) treatment. These receptors all stem from a person aged 40-85 years with oral cavity squamous cell carcinoma.

The rearrangement uses TRBV7-8 and TRBJ1-2; D is uncertain. Trimming removed 5 bases from V and 2 bases from J, with 9 bases in between. Germline V CDR1 and CDR2: SGHVS, FQNEAQ. There are 13 residues in the CDR3. The CDR3 DNA follows: TGTGCCAGCAGCGTCAGTGGGAACTATGGCTACACCTTC. Translated, it gives CASSVSGNYGYTF.

The chain is built from TRBV18 and TRBJ2-1; the D gene is possibly TRBD2 (6 bases). Trimming took 3 bases from V and 5 from J, leaving 26 bases between them. The V gene's germline CDR1 is KGHSH and CDR2 LQKENI. The CDR3 covers 19 residues. CDR3 sequence reads: CASSPPTWGRLVGDNEQFF. DNA for the CDR3: TGTGCCAGCTCACCCCCTACCTGGGGGAGGTTAGTTGGGGACAATGAGCAGTTCTTC.

This clone was detected only once. The V gene is TRBV5-6, the J gene TRBJ2-1; D might be TRBD1 (5 bases). Germline loops: CDR1 SGHDT, CDR2 YYEEEE. V was cut by 3 bases and J by 5 bases, with 12 bases left in between. The CDR3 runs to 14 residues. CDR3 in DNA: TGTGCCAGCAGCTGGGGCCTTAGCAACAATGAGCAGTTCTTC. Its protein is CASSWGLSNNEQFF. The whole variable domain, filled in from reference TRBV5-6 and TRBJ2-1, reads DAGVTQSPTHLIKTRGQQVTLRCSPKSGHDTVSWYQQALGQGPQFIFQYYEEEERQRGNFPDRFSGHQFPNYSSELNVNALLLGDSALYLCASSWGLSNNEQFFGPGTRLTVL.

The chain carries TRBV5-1 and TRBJ2-7; 9 bases line up with TRBD1. Germline assignment: CDR1 SGHRS and CDR2 YFSETQ. The CDR3 spans 14 residues. With V trimmed by 3 bases and J by 4 bases, 5 bases remained unmatched. In DNA form, the CDR3 reads TGCGCCAGCAGCTGGGGGACAGGGCAATACGAGCAGTACTTC. Protein product: CASSWGTGQYEQYF.

This clone was detected only a few times. DNA for the CDR3: TGTGCCAGCAGCTTAGCCTCAGGGGGAGCTTTCTTT. Translation: CASSLASGGAFF. The genes are TRBV7-9 and TRBJ1-1, with 7 bases aligning to TRBD1. CDR1 and CDR2 (germline): SEHNR, FQNEAQ (reference sequence). Trimming removed 0 bases from V and 10 bases from J; junction bases left unmatched: 2. The CDR3 covers 12 residues. The variable domain in full, with the rest retrieved from reference TRBV7-9 and TRBJ1-1, is DTGVSQNPRHKITKRGQNVTFRCDPISEHNRLYWYRQTLGQGPEFLTYFQNEAQLEKSRLLSDRFSAERPKGSFSTLEIQRTEQGDSAMYLCASSLASGGAFFGQGTRLTVV.

The gene calls are TRBV1 and TRBJ1-2. TRBV1 is given as a pseudogene. The CDR3 runs 17 residues. The CDR3 sequence: CTSSRREREGVGYGYTF. The CDR3 nucleotides are TGCACCAGCAGCCGAAGGGAAAGGGAGGGAGTGGGCTATGGCTACACCTTC.

J is TRBJ1-5 and V is TRBV6-6, with 7 bases matching TRBD1. The germline V gene encodes CDR1 MNHNY and CDR2 SVGAGI (reference sequence). The CDR3 covers 13 residues. Trimming removed 5 bases from V and 5 bases from J; junction bases left unmatched: 3. The CDR3 spells CASSTGVYQPQHF. The CDR3 region has the DNA TGTGCCAGCAGTACAGGGGTATATCAGCCCCAGCATTTT.

The rearrangement links TRBV2 to TRBJ2-5; 8 bases map to TRBD1. The CDR3 covers 13 residues. Germline loops: CDR1 SNHLY, CDR2 FYNNEI. After removal of 6 bases from V and 4 bases from J, the junction contained 4 bases not matched to a gene. CDR3 protein: CASRQTGAETQYF. In DNA, the CDR3 is TGTGCCAGCAGGCAGACAGGGGCAGAGACCCAGTACTTC.

This clone was seen more than once but under ten times. The V and J genes are TRBV6-5 and TRBJ2-1, with D hard to call. Trimming shortened V by 6 bases and J by 2 bases, and 8 bases separated the two germline ends. The CDR3 loop spans 13 amino acids. CDR1 and CDR2 from the germline V gene are MNHEY and SVGAGI. In DNA form, the CDR3 reads TGTGCCAGCAGCAGCGTCCCCTACAATGAGCAGTTCTTC. This translates into CASSSVPYNEQFF.

This chain connects TRBV6-5 to TRBJ2-3; D may be TRBD2 (6 bases). V shed 8 bases and J shed 4 bases, with 16 bases lying between them. Germline lookup yields CDR1 MNHEY and CDR2 SVGAGI. The CDR3 sequence is 14 residues long. The CDR3 is CASSEGSWADTQYF. The CDR3 DNA sequence: TGTGCCAGCTCGGAGGGGTCTTGGGCAGATACGCAGTATTTT.

The V call is TRBV10-2, the J call TRBJ2-1; D ambiguous. V was pared by 10 bases and J by 9 bases, with 16 bases between. The germline gives CDR1 WSHSY, CDR2 SAAADI. The CDR3 loop spans 12 amino acids. CDR3 region: CATRTLVVEQFF. CDR3 nucleotides: TGCGCCACCAGAACCTTAGTCGTTGAGCAGTTCTTC.

This clone appeared a single time. The chain combines TRBV27 with TRBJ2-5, with TRBD1 matching 8 bases. There are 15 residues in the CDR3. V trimming: 5 bases; J trimming: 4 bases; junction bases outside the gene matches: 9. CDR1 and CDR2 from the germline V gene are MNHEY and SMNVEV (reference sequence). The CDR3 here is CASSPRQGLSETQYF. The DNA for the CDR3 is TGTGCCAGCAGTCCCAGACAGGGGCTATCAGAGACCCAGTACTTC.

Only a few counts were recorded for this clone. The rearrangement joins TRBV7-2 to TRBJ2-7; D unclear. Germline values: CDR1 SGHTA, CDR2 FQGNSA. CDR3 length equals 13 residues. The DNA for the CDR3 is TGTGCCAGCAGCTTAGGGGGTTTGGCAGTACCATCAGTC. Translation: CASSLGGLAVPSV.

This chain links TRBV7-9 with TRBJ1-1; 8 bases match TRBD1. The length of the CDR3 is 17 residues. The germline gives CDR1 SEHNR, CDR2 FQNEAQ (reference sequence). Trimming removed 5 bases from V and 1 base from J; junction bases left unmatched: 12. CDR3 DNA: TGTGCCAGCAGCATCTTTCCCGGGACAGGAAAGAACACTGAAGCTTTCTTT. Protein product: CASSIFPGTGKNTEAFF.

This clone appeared once. The V and J genes are TRBV5-4 and TRBJ1-2; 7 positions agree with TRBD1. CDR1 and CDR2 from the germline V gene are SGHNT and YYREEE (reference sequence). The CDR3 has 14 residues. V dropped 4 bases and J dropped 4; count of bases not matched to a gene: 7. CDR3 sequence reads: CASSPGGGSYGYTF. In nucleotides, the CDR3 is TGTGCCAGCAGCCCAGGGGGGGGGAGCTATGGCTACACCTTC.

The rearrangement links TRBV7-9 to TRBJ2-7, with 7 bases matching TRBD1. The CDR3 is 15 amino acids. Germline V lookup: CDR1 SEHNR, CDR2 FQNEAQ (reference sequence). V was pared by 2 bases and J by 10 bases, with 14 bases of the junction left unmatched. The CDR3 DNA sequence: TGTGCCAGCAGCTTAACCCCCGGGACAGCTGGCGACCAGTACTTC. Translation: CASSLTPGTAGDQYF.